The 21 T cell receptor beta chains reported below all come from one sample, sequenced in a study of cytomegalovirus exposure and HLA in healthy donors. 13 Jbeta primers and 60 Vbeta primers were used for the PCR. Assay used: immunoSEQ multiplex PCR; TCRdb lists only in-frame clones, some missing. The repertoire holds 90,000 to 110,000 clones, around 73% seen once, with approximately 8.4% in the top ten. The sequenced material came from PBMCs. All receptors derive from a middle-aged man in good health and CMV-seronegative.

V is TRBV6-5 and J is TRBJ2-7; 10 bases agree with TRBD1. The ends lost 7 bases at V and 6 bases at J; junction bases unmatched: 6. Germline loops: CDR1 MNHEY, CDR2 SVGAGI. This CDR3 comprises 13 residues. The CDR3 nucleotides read TGTGCCAGCAACCCGGGACAGGGGCGCGAGCAGTACTTC. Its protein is CASNPGQGREQYF.

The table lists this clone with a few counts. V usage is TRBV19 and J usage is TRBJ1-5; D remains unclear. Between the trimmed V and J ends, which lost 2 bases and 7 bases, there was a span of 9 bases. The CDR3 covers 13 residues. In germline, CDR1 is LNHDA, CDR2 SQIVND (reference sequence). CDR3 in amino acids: CASSISTRQPQHF. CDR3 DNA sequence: TGTGCCAGTAGTATATCTACGAGGCAGCCCCAGCATTTT.

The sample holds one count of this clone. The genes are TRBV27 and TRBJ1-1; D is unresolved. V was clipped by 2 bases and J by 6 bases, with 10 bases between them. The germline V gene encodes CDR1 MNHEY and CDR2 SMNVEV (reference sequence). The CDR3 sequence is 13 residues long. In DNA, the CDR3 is TGTGCCAGCAGTTTAACGGGGAGGTCTGAAGCTTTCTTT. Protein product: CASSLTGRSEAFF.

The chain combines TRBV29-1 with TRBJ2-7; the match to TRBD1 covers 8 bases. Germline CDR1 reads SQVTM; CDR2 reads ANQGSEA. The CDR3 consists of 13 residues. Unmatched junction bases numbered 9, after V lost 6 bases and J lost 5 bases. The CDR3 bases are TGCAGCGTCCTCAGTGGACAGGGCGACGAGCAGTACTTC. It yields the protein CSVLSGQGDEQYF.

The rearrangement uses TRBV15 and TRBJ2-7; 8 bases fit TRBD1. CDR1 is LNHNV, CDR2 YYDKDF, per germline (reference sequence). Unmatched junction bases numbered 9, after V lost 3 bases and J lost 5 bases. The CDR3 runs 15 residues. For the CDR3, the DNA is TGTGCCACCAGCAGGGTGGACAGGGAAGAAGACGAGCAGTACTTC. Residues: CATSRVDREEDEQYF. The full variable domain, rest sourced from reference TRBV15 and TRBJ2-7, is DAMVIQNPRYQVTQFGKPVTLSCSQTLNHNVMYWYQQKSSQAPKLLFHYYDKDFNNEADTPDNFQSRRPNTSFCFLDIRSPGLGDTAMYLCATSRVDREEDEQYFGPGTRLTVT.

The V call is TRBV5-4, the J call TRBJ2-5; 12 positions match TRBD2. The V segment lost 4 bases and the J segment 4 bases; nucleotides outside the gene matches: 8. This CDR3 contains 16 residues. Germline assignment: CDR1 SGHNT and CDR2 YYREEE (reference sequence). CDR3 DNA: TGTGCCAGCAGCCGCCCTAGCGGGGGGGCAGTAGAGACCCAGTACTTC. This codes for CASSRPSGGAVETQYF.

The CDR3 region is CASSLRTGGWGEQYF. CDR3 nucleotides: TGTGCCAGCAGCTTAAGGACAGGGGGCTGGGGAGAGCAGTACTTC. V and J are TRBV7-8 and TRBJ2-7, with TRBD1 matching over 11 bases. The CDR3 loop spans 15 amino acids. Per the germline V gene, CDR1 is SGHVS and CDR2 is FQNEAQ. V lost 2 bases, J lost 7 bases, and 7 bases stayed unmatched.

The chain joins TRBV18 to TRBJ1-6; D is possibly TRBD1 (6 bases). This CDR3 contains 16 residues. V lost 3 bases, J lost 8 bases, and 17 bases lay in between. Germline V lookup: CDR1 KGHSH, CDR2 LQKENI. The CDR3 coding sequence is TGTGCCAGCTCACCCGGGGGGCCCGCGGGGGATTCACCCCTCCACTTT. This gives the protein CASSPGGPAGDSPLHF.

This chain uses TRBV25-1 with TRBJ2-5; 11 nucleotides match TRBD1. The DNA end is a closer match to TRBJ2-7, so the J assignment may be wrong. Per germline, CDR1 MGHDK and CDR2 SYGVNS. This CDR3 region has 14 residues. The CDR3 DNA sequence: TGTGCCAGCACCTCGGACAGGGGGCACTCCGAGCAGTACTTC. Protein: CASTSDRGHSEQYF.

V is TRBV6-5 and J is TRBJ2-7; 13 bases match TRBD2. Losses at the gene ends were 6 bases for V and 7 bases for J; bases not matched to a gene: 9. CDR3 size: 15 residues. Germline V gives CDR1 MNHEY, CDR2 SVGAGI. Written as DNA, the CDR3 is TGTGCCAGCAGGTTACGTCGGACTAGCGGGGGTGAGCAGTACTTC. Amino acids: CASRLRRTSGGEQYF.

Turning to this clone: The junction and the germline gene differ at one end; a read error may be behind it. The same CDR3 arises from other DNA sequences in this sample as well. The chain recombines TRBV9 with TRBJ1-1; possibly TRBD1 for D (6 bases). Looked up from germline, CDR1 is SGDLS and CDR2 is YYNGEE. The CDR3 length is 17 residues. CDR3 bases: TGCGCCAGCAGCGCCGATGGGGGGGGGCTTATGAACACTGAAGCTTTCTTT. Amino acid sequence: CASSADGGGLMNTEAFF.

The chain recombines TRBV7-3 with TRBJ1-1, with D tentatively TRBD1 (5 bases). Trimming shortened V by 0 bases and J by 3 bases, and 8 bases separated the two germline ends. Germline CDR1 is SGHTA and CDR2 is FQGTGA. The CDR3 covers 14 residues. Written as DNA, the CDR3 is TGTGCCAGCAGCTTAACCGGGGGATACACTGAAGCTTTCTTT. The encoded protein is CASSLTGGYTEAFF.

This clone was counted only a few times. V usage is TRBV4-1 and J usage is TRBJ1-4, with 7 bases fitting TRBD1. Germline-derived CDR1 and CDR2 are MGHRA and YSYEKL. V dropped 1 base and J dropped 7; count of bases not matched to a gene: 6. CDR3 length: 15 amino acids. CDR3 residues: CASSQAGQGVEKLFF. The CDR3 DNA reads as TGCGCCAGCAGCCAAGCGGGCCAGGGGGTTGAAAAACTGTTTTTT.

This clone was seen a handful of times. CDR3 amino acids: CASSTKEGIRETQYF. Here the CDR3 DNA reads TGTGCCAGCAGTACCAAGGAGGGGATCCGAGAGACCCAGTACTTC. The chain employs TRBV27 and TRBJ2-5; a possible D gene is TRBD2 (6 bases). CDR1 is MNHEY, CDR2 SMNVEV, per germline (reference sequence). Deletions cut 5 bases from V and 4 bases from J, with 17 bases between. The CDR3 runs to 15 residues.

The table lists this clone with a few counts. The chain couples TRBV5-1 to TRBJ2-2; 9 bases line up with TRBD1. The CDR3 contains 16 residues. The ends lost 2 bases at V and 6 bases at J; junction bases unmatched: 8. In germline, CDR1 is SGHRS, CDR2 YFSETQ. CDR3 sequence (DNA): TGCGCCAGCAGCTTATTGACCGGGACAGGGTCCGGGGAGCTGTTTTTT. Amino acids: CASSLLTGTGSGELFF.

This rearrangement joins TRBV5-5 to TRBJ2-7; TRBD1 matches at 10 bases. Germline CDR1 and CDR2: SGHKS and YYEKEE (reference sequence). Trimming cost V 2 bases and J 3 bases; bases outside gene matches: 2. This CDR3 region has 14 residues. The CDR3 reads CASSFGTGDYEQYF. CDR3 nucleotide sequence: TGTGCCAGCAGCTTCGGGACAGGGGACTACGAGCAGTACTTC.

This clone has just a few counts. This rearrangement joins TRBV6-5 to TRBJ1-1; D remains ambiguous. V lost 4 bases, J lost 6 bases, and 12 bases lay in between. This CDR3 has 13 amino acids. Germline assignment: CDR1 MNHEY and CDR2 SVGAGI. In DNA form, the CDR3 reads TGTGCCAGCAGTTCCCCGGGTTTTGCTGAAGCTTTCTTT. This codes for CASSSPGFAEAFF.

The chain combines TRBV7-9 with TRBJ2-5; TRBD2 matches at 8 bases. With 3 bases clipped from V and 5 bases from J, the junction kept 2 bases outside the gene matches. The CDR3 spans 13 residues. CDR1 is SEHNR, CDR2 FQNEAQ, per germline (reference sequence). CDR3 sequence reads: CASSLASGETQYF. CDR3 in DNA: TGTGCCAGCAGCTTGGCTAGCGGGGAGACCCAGTACTTC. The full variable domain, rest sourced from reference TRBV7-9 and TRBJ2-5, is DTGVSQNPRHKITKRGQNVTFRCDPISEHNRLYWYRQTLGQGPEFLTYFQNEAQLEKSRLLSDRFSAERPKGSFSTLEIQRTEQGDSAMYLCASSLASGETQYFGPGTRLLVL.

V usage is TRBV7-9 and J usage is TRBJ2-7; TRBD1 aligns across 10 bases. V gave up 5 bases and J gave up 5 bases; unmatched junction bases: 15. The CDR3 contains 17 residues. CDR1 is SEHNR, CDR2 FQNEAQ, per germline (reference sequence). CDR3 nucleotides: TGTGCCAGCAGCCTGGGGACAGGGGCTCCCGGAGCCCACGAGCAGTACTTC. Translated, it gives CASSLGTGAPGAHEQYF.

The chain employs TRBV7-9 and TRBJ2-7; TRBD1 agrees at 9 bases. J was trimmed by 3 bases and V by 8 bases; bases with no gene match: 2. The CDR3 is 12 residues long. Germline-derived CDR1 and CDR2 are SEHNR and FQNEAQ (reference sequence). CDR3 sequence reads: CASGTGNYEQYF. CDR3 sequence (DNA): TGTGCCAGCGGGACAGGGAACTACGAGCAGTACTTC.

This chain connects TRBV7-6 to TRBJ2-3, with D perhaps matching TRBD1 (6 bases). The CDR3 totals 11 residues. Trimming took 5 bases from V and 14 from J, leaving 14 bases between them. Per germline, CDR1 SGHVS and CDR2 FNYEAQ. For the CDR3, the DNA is TGTGCCAGCAGCGATGGACAGTTCCCGTATTTT. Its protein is CASSDGQFPYF.